Presented here are 24 T cell receptor beta chains from one specimen sequenced in a study of response to subunit inactivated influenza vaccine. TCRdb re-called the RT-PCR reads through MiXCR, storing one row per CDR3 protein. Of roughly 460,000 distinct CDR3 sequences listed, roughly 9.8% were seen once; the top ten hold 12%. The source material was PBMCs from blood, sampled about 40 days after vaccination. The receptor source for this set is a man aged 45 to 65 who received an inactivated influenza vaccine.

This clonotype appeared a few times. The chain couples TRBV7-9 to TRBJ2-7; 7 nucleotides agree with TRBD1. With 2 bases clipped from V and 2 bases from J, the junction kept 6 bases outside the gene matches. The CDR3 has 15 residues. Germline V lookup: CDR1 SEHNR, CDR2 FQNEAQ (reference sequence). The CDR3 here is CASSLFGDRAYEQYF. The CDR3 region has the DNA TGTGCCAGCAGCTTATTTGGCGACAGGGCCTACGAGCAGTACTTC.

The chain links TRBV7-2 to TRBJ1-1, with D unclear. With 3 bases removed from V and 1 base from J, the gap between germline ends came to 9 bases. The germline gives CDR1 SGHTA, CDR2 FQGNSA. The CDR3 is made up of 14 amino acids. In DNA form, the CDR3 reads TGTGCCAGCAGCTTCCAAGGAACGAACACTGAAGCTTTCTTT. Amino acids: CASSFQGTNTEAFF.

The chain recombines TRBV6-2 or TRBV6-3 with TRBJ1-5; 9 bases align to TRBD1. Germline V lookup: CDR1 MNHEY, CDR2 SVGEGT. CDR3 length equals 19 residues. Trimming took 8 bases from V and 2 from J; bases not matched to a gene: 19. CDR3 DNA sequence: TGTGCCAGCCCCTACCCCTCTCGGGACAGGGCACGGGGCAATCAGCCCCAGCATTTT. This sequence encodes CASPYPSRDRARGNQPQHF.

The gene calls are TRBV9 and TRBJ2-7; 7 bases map to TRBD2. CDR1 is SGDLS and CDR2 is YYNGEE in the germline V gene. The V segment lost 0 bases and the J segment 2 bases; nucleotides outside the gene matches: 8. The CDR3 consists of 16 residues. This CDR3 is CASSVAPTGTTYEQYF. The CDR3 nucleotides are TGTGCCAGCAGCGTAGCTCCTACGGGGACTACCTACGAGCAGTACTTC.

This clonotype was recorded many times. V usage is TRBV7-2 and J usage is TRBJ2-5; 7 bases fit TRBD1. This CDR3 comprises 15 residues. The ends lost 4 bases at V and 2 bases at J; junction bases unmatched: 7. CDR1 and CDR2 from the germline V gene are SGHTA and FQGNSA. The CDR3: CASSSPRQGQETQYF. As DNA, the CDR3 is TGTGCCAGCAGCTCTCCCAGACAGGGTCAAGAGACCCAGTACTTC. Combining the CDR3 with reference TRBV7-2 and TRBJ2-5 gives the whole variable domain GAGVSQSPSNKVTEKGKDVELRCDPISGHTALYWYRQSLGQGLEFLIYFQGNSAPDKSGLPSDRFSAERTGGSVSTLTIQRTQQEDSAVYLCASSSPRQGQETQYFGPGTRLLVL.

This clonotype was counted between two and nine times. The chain carries TRBV20-1 and TRBJ2-3, with D maybe TRBD1 (5 bases). The CDR3 is made up of 14 amino acids. V gave up 5 bases and J gave up 8 bases, with 20 bases separating them. Germline V lookup: CDR1 DFQATT, CDR2 SNEGSKA (reference sequence). In DNA form, the CDR3 reads TGCAGTGCTCTCGCAGGGCAACAAATGGTTACGCAGTATTTT. It translates to CSALAGQQMVTQYF.

This clonotype showed up just once. This rearrangement joins TRBV4-3 to TRBJ2-7; D is unclear. Trimming removed 0 bases from V and 2 bases from J, with 11 bases in between. This CDR3 region has 15 residues. CDR1 LGHNA and CDR2 YSLEER come from the germline V gene. The CDR3 loop is CASSQDLGRAYEQYF. The CDR3 DNA follows: TGCGCCAGCAGCCAAGACCTAGGGCGTGCCTACGAGCAGTACTTC.

The chain is built from TRBV29-1 and TRBJ2-3; D is tentatively TRBD1 or TRBD2 (5 bases each). V was cut by 6 bases and J by 2 bases, with 21 bases left in between. The germline gives CDR1 SQVTM, CDR2 ANQGSEA. The CDR3 extends over 16 amino acids. CDR3 region: CSVLLPNWGNTDTQYF. CDR3 DNA sequence: TGCAGCGTCCTTCTCCCGAACTGGGGGAACACAGATACGCAGTATTTT.

This clonotype was seen a few times. V is TRBV5-1 and J is TRBJ2-3; D is tentatively TRBD1 or TRBD2 (5 bases each). Looked up from germline, CDR1 is SGHRS and CDR2 is YFSETQ. The V and J ends lost 3 bases and 3 bases respectively, with 17 bases between them. CDR3 length equals 16 residues. CDR3 in DNA: TGCGCCAGCAGCTCGGGCAGGGACCAAAGAACAGATACGCAGTATTTT. This codes for CASSSGRDQRTDTQYF.

This clonotype was seen more than once but under ten times. The rearrangement links TRBV9 to TRBJ2-3; TRBD2 matches 12 bases. The CDR3 totals 16 residues. CDR1 SGDLS and CDR2 YYNGEE come from the germline V gene. V lost 1 base, J lost 3 bases, and 3 bases stayed unmatched. The CDR3 loop is CASSVTSGRLTDTQYF. The CDR3 coding sequence is TGTGCCAGCAGCGTAACTAGCGGGAGGTTAACAGATACGCAGTATTTT.

This clonotype was observed at least ten times. As DNA, the CDR3 is TGTGCCAGCAGCCGTTACCAAGGGACTAGCGAGAGGGAGCAGTACTTC. It translates to CASSRYQGTSEREQYF. The chain carries TRBV13 and TRBJ2-7; 10 positions agree with TRBD2. V lost 5 bases and J lost 7; bases outside the gene matches: 14. The CDR3 length is 16 residues. Germline values: CDR1 PRHDT, CDR2 FYEKMQ (reference sequence).

The rearrangement joins TRBV7-6 to TRBJ2-6, with TRBD1 matching 10 bases. Looked up from germline, CDR1 is SGHVS and CDR2 is FNYEAQ. J lost 4 bases, V lost 3 bases, and 6 bases had no gene match. The CDR3 has 17 amino acids. This chain's CDR3 is CASSLRQGASGANVLTF. For the CDR3, the DNA is TGTGCCAGCAGCTTGAGACAGGGGGCCTCAGGGGCCAACGTCCTGACTTTC.

This clonotype was observed a few times. The J gene is TRBJ2-5, the V gene TRBV2, with D perhaps TRBD1 or TRBD2 (7 bases each). Trimming left V 6 bases short and J 8 bases short, with 13 bases between. Germline V lookup: CDR1 SNHLY, CDR2 FYNNEI. The CDR3 is 12 residues long. Here the CDR3 reads CASRLRGGTQYF. CDR3 nucleotide sequence: TGTGCCAGCAGGCTCAGGGGGGGAACCCAGTACTTC.

There are a few counts of this clonotype. This rearrangement joins TRBV19 to TRBJ1-2; D is perhaps TRBD1 (6 bases). V dropped 8 bases and J dropped 2 bases, with 9 bases sitting between them. In germline, CDR1 is LNHDA, CDR2 SQIVND (reference sequence). CDR3 length: 12 residues. The CDR3 nucleotides are TGTGCCAGTGGACAGTACAACTATGGCTACACCTTC. Encoded protein: CASGQYNYGYTF. Combining the CDR3 with reference TRBV19 and TRBJ1-2 gives the whole variable domain DGGITQSPKYLFRKEGQNVTLSCEQNLNHDAMYWYRQDPGQGLRLIYYSQIVNDFQKGDIAEGYSVSREKKESFPLTVTSAQKNPTAFYLCASGQYNYGYTFGSGTRLTVV.

This clonotype came up a few times. The chain recombines TRBV4-3 with TRBJ2-1, with a possible D match to TRBD2 (5 bases). Germline V gene data show CDR1 as LGHNA and CDR2 as YSLEER. V dropped 1 base and J dropped 2 bases, with 12 bases sitting between them. The CDR3 covers 16 residues. CDR3 DNA sequence: TGCGCCAGCAGCCAAGTGAGGGAAGGCCCCTACAATGAGCAGTTCTTC. Amino acid sequence: CASSQVREGPYNEQFF.

The CDR3 nucleotides are TGCAGTGCTAGAGATTCCCCCACAGATACGCAGTATTTT. Translated, it gives CSARDSPTDTQYF. The chain employs TRBV20-1 and TRBJ2-3; no clear D. CDR3 length: 13 amino acids. V was shortened by 0 bases and J by 2 bases, with 6 bases between the two germline ends. Per germline, CDR1 DFQATT and CDR2 SNEGSKA (reference sequence).

This clonotype was detected only a few times. J is TRBJ2-5 and V is TRBV11-2; D tentatively fits TRBD1 or TRBD2 (5 bases each). V lost 3 bases to trimming and J lost 7 bases, with 12 bases between them. CDR3 size: 13 residues. Germline V CDR1 and CDR2: SGHAT, FQNNGV. The CDR3 here is CASSLVGDGTQYF. The DNA of the CDR3 is TGTGCCAGCAGCTTGGTAGGGGACGGGACCCAGTACTTC.

This clonotype has a handful of counts. This sequence joins TRBV12-3 or TRBV12-4 and TRBJ2-7; tentative D call: TRBD1 (5 bases). The CDR3 has 15 amino acids. V lost 5 bases to trimming and J lost 2 bases, with 16 bases between them. The CDR3 sequence is CASSTPAGYPYEQYF. As DNA, the CDR3 is TGTGCCAGCAGTACCCCTGCAGGGTACCCCTACGAGCAGTACTTC.

This clonotype has just a few counts. This chain connects TRBV11-1 to TRBJ1-4; possible D gene TRBD1, 5 bases. In germline, CDR1 is SGHAT, CDR2 FQDESV (reference sequence). The germline V and J ends were trimmed by 2 bases and 3 bases, with 19 bases remaining between them. The CDR3 spans 18 residues. In nucleotides, the CDR3 is TGTGCCAGCAGCTTAATCGTCACAGGCGGAAGGGCTAATGAAAAACTGTTTTTT. Translated, it gives CASSLIVTGGRANEKLFF.

J is TRBJ1-2 and V is TRBV7-9, with D possibly being TRBD1 (5 bases). V was clipped by 5 bases and J by 0 bases, with 13 bases between them. Per the germline V gene, CDR1 is SEHNR and CDR2 is FQNEAQ (reference sequence). This CDR3 is built from 15 residues. The CDR3 nucleotides read TGTGCCAGCAGCGCCGGGGGGAGAACTAACTATGGCTACACCTTC. Its translation is CASSAGGRTNYGYTF.

This clonotype has a handful of counts. J is TRBJ2-5 and V is TRBV7-2; no clear D gene. The CDR3 runs 13 residues. Between the trimmed V and J ends, which lost 5 bases and 4 bases, there was a span of 11 bases. CDR1 SGHTA and CDR2 FQGNSA come from the germline V gene. The DNA for the CDR3 is TGTGCCAGCAGCCCACGACCCAGAGAGACCCAGTACTTC. It is translated as CASSPRPRETQYF.

A few counts support this clonotype. The genes are TRBV27 and TRBJ2-5; TRBD1 might be the D (6 bases). The CDR3 extends over 13 amino acids. The germline V gene has CDR1 MNHEY and CDR2 SMNVEV (reference sequence). V dropped 2 bases and J dropped 5 bases, with 9 bases sitting between them. CDR3 protein: CASSLTGFETQYF. DNA for the CDR3: TGTGCCAGCAGTTTAACAGGGTTTGAGACCCAGTACTTC.

This clonotype turned up a few times. The chain joins TRBV2 to TRBJ1-2, with TRBD1 as a possible D gene (5 bases). The length of the CDR3 is 13 residues. The germline V gene has CDR1 SNHLY and CDR2 FYNNEI. Trimming took 3 bases from V and 3 from J, leaving 8 bases between them. The CDR3 region is CASSDPGYYGYTF. CDR3 sequence (DNA): TGTGCCAGCAGTGACCCAGGGTACTATGGCTACACCTTC.

The chain links TRBV29-1 to TRBJ2-5; 11 positions agree with TRBD2. J was trimmed by 9 bases and V by 6 bases; bases with no gene match: 9. Germline lookup yields CDR1 SQVTM and CDR2 ANQGSEA. CDR3 size: 13 residues. The CDR3 nucleotides are TGCAGCGTCCCTACTAGCGGGAGTTCTGCCCAGTACTTC. Its protein is CSVPTSGSSAQYF.